These 27 T cell receptor beta chains were all obtained from the same sample, sequenced in a study of control samples from healthy donors and cancer patients. Sequencing was performed with immunoSEQ multiplex PCR; in TCRdb, only in-frame clones are kept and a portion is missing. The data show about 180,000 clones, roughly 92% seen once. Sequenced material: blood. The receptors derive from a man aged 25-40 years in good health.

The chain couples TRBV4-1 to TRBJ1-1, with 7 bases fitting TRBD1. The CDR3 totals 15 residues. The J segment lost 5 bases and the V segment lost 3 bases, leaving 9 bases of the junction unmatched. Looked up from germline, CDR1 is MGHRA and CDR2 is YSYEKL. Here the CDR3 DNA reads TGCGCCAGCAGCCACTCGACAGGGAGGGGGACTGAAGCTTTCTTT. The encoded protein is CASSHSTGRGTEAFF.

The V and J genes are TRBV6-4 and TRBJ2-3; 8 bases map to TRBD2. This CDR3 spans 15 amino acids. V shed 3 bases and J 2 bases; nucleotides not matched to a gene: 4. CDR1 and CDR2 (germline): MRHNA, SNTAGT. CDR3 in DNA: TGTGCCAGCAGTGAACTAGCGGCAGACACAGATACGCAGTATTTT. The encoded protein is CASSELAADTDTQYF.

This sequence joins TRBV25-1 and TRBJ2-1; possible D gene TRBD2, 6 bases. This CDR3 spans 15 amino acids. CDR1 is MGHDK, CDR2 SYGVNS, per germline. V shed 4 bases and J shed 2 bases, with 12 bases lying between them. The CDR3 is CASSGVAEAYNEQFF. The CDR3 DNA reads TGTGCCAGCAGTGGGGTAGCGGAAGCCTACAATGAGCAGTTCTTC.

The rearrangement joins TRBV11-2 to TRBJ1-1; D is uncertain. The germline gives CDR1 SGHAT, CDR2 FQNNGV. The ends were cut back, 4 bases at V and 0 bases at J, with 12 bases in the middle. The CDR3 spans 15 residues. CDR3 in DNA: TGTGCCAGCAGCTCAGACCTTGAAATGAACACTGAAGCTTTCTTT. It codes for CASSSDLEMNTEAFF.

This chain links TRBV12-5 with TRBJ2-1; D remains unclear. In germline, CDR1 is LGHNT, CDR2 FRNRAP. The CDR3 runs to 17 residues. Between the trimmed V and J ends, which lost 1 base and 0 bases, there was a span of 13 bases. For the CDR3, the DNA is TGTGCTAGTGGTTTGGCAGCGACACCCAGCTCCTACAATGAGCAGTTCTTC. It is translated as CASGLAATPSSYNEQFF.

The chain links TRBV7-9 to TRBJ1-1; TRBD1 matches at 7 bases. CDR1 is SEHNR and CDR2 is FQNEAQ in the germline V gene (reference sequence). The V segment lost 3 bases and the J segment 4 bases; nucleotides outside the gene matches: 8. The CDR3 runs 15 residues. CDR3 nucleotides: TGTGCCAGCAGCTTTTGGACAGGCGAGATCACTGAAGCTTTCTTT. Protein sequence: CASSFWTGEITEAFF.

The rearrangement uses TRBV9 and TRBJ1-2; D is possibly TRBD1 (6 bases). V dropped 4 bases and J dropped 4 bases, with 14 bases sitting between them. The length of the CDR3 is 14 residues. Germline CDR1 reads SGDLS; CDR2 reads YYNGEE. This chain's CDR3 is CASSPDRGGYGYTF. DNA for the CDR3: TGTGCCAGCAGCCCAGACCGAGGGGGCTATGGCTACACCTTC.

The V and J genes are TRBV7-2 and TRBJ2-3; 13 positions match TRBD2. Germline V gene sequence: CDR1 SGHTA, CDR2 FQGNSA. The trim removed 1 base at V and 6 bases at J, leaving 7 bases unmatched. This CDR3 region has 17 residues. The CDR3 sequence is CASSLVSTSGGLDTQYF. DNA for the CDR3: TGTGCCAGCAGCTTAGTGTCGACTAGCGGGGGGCTGGATACGCAGTATTTT.

The J gene is TRBJ1-3, the V gene TRBV9; TRBD1 matches at 8 bases. This CDR3 comprises 16 residues. The V gene end was trimmed by 0 bases and the J gene end by 3 bases; junction bases not matched to a gene: 5. Germline V gives CDR1 SGDLS, CDR2 YYNGEE. The CDR3 sequence: CASSVDPGGFGNTIYF. The CDR3, as DNA: TGTGCCAGCAGCGTAGACCCAGGGGGCTTTGGAAACACCATATATTTT.

The rearrangement links TRBV6-5 to TRBJ2-7; 10 bases fit TRBD1. Germline-derived CDR1 and CDR2 are MNHEY and SVGAGI. CDR3 length equals 15 residues. With V trimmed by 6 bases and J by 4 bases, 9 bases remained unmatched. CDR3 loop: CASRTPGQGSYEQYF. For the CDR3, the DNA is TGTGCCAGCAGGACCCCGGGACAGGGGTCATACGAGCAGTACTTC.

Only one count was recorded for this clone. The chain links TRBV3-1 (or the pseudogene TRBV3-2) to TRBJ2-7, with a possible D match to TRBD2 (5 bases). The ends were cut back, 6 bases at V and 3 bases at J, with 15 bases in the middle. This CDR3 is 14 amino acids long. Germline CDR1 reads LGHDT; CDR2 reads YNNKEL (reference sequence). The CDR3 protein is CASRPTSGDYEQYF. Written as DNA, the CDR3 is TGTGCCAGCAGACCTACATCCGGGGACTACGAGCAGTACTTC.

The chain recombines TRBV19 with TRBJ1-2, with TRBD1 matching over 8 bases. Trimming cost V 4 bases and J 2 bases; bases outside gene matches: 3. The length of the CDR3 is 14 residues. Germline-derived CDR1 and CDR2 are LNHDA and SQIVND (reference sequence). The CDR3 protein is CASSTDRVNYGYTF. The DNA for the CDR3 is TGTGCCAGTAGTACGGACAGGGTGAACTATGGCTACACCTTC.

The gene calls are TRBV5-1 and TRBJ1-1; 7 bases are shared with TRBD1. CDR1 is SGHRS, CDR2 YFSETQ, per germline. The V gene end was trimmed by 3 bases and the J gene end by 4 bases; junction bases not matched to a gene: 6. The CDR3 contains 14 residues. The CDR3 sequence: CASSSVQGTTEAFF. The CDR3 DNA sequence: TGCGCCAGCAGCTCGGTACAGGGGACCACTGAAGCTTTCTTT.

The chain combines TRBV7-9 with TRBJ2-5; 14 bases map to TRBD2. The CDR3 is 15 amino acids. V lost 5 bases to trimming and J lost 4 bases; unmatched junction nucleotides: 3. Germline lookup yields CDR1 SEHNR and CDR2 FQNEAQ (reference sequence). CDR3 DNA: TGTGCCAGCAGCCCGGGACTAGCGGGAGCAGAGACCCAGTACTTC. The encoded protein is CASSPGLAGAETQYF.

This chain links TRBV7-2 with TRBJ2-2; 7 bases map to TRBD1. The trim removed 5 bases at V and 4 bases at J, leaving 4 bases unmatched. CDR1 and CDR2 (germline): SGHTA, FQGNSA. This CDR3 region has 14 residues. The CDR3 DNA sequence: TGTGCCAGCAGCGGGAGACAGGGCACCGGGGAGCTGTTTTTT. As protein: CASSGRQGTGELFF.

V usage is TRBV7-9 and J usage is TRBJ1-2; D not certain. The V and J ends lost 1 base and 5 bases respectively, with 17 bases between them. Germline assignment: CDR1 SEHNR and CDR2 FQNEAQ (reference sequence). This CDR3 spans 16 amino acids. The CDR3 loop is CASSLEIRVEAYGYTF. The DNA for the CDR3 is TGTGCCAGCAGCTTAGAGATCCGGGTTGAGGCATATGGCTACACCTTC.

J is TRBJ2-1 and V is TRBV5-6; 14 bases match TRBD2. The trim removed 4 bases at V and 4 bases at J, leaving 7 bases unmatched. CDR3 length: 17 residues. The germline V gene encodes CDR1 SGHDT and CDR2 YYEEEE. CDR3 protein: CASSLGTSGGRYNEQFF. The CDR3 DNA reads TGTGCCAGCAGCCTTGGGACTAGCGGGGGCCGATACAATGAGCAGTTCTTC.

The genes are TRBV6-1 and TRBJ1-5; D is unresolved. Germline CDR1 and CDR2: MNHNS and SASEGT. Trimming left V 1 base short and J 4 bases short, with 11 bases between. The CDR3 extends over 15 amino acids. The CDR3 loop reads CASSEGVRVNQPQHF. The CDR3 coding sequence is TGTGCCAGCAGTGAAGGGGTGAGAGTGAATCAGCCCCAGCATTTT.

This sequence joins TRBV12-3 or TRBV12-4 and TRBJ1-2; maybe TRBD1 (6 bases). The germline V and J ends were trimmed by 3 bases and 4 bases, with 9 bases remaining between them. The CDR3 is 13 amino acids. The CDR3 coding sequence is TGTGCCAGCAGTTTGGACAGTTCCTATGGCTACACCTTC. Its translation is CASSLDSSYGYTF.

J is TRBJ2-3 and V is TRBV5-6; D uncertain. Trimming stripped 2 bases from V and 5 bases from J, with 3 bases between. The CDR3 has 11 residues. Germline CDR1 reads SGHDT; CDR2 reads YYEEEE. The CDR3 nucleotides are TGTGCCAGCAGCTTTGAAGATACGCAGTATTTT. Its protein product is CASSFEDTQYF.

Comment on this clone: One end of the junction is discordant with germline, which a read error may explain. The gene calls are TRBV3-1 (or the pseudogene TRBV3-2) and TRBJ1-2; D ambiguous. This CDR3 is 13 amino acids long. Germline loops: CDR1 LGHDT, CDR2 YNNKEL (reference sequence). This CDR3 is CASSQDRSRFEVF. For the CDR3, the DNA is TGTGCCAGCAGCCAAGATCGGTCCCGTTTTGAAGTTTTC.

The chain uses TRBV3-1 (or the pseudogene TRBV3-2) and TRBJ1-2; 9 bases match TRBD1. Germline lookup yields CDR1 LGHDT and CDR2 YNNKEL (reference sequence). The CDR3 length is 14 residues. The trim removed 4 bases at V and 8 bases at J, leaving 8 bases unmatched. The CDR3 here is CASSLSGTGSGYTF. In DNA form, the CDR3 reads TGTGCCAGCAGCCTGAGCGGGACAGGGAGCGGCTACACCTTC.

The chain is built from TRBV7-2 and TRBJ1-4, with 8 bases lining up with TRBD1. Unmatched junction bases numbered 10, after V lost 5 bases and J lost 8 bases. This CDR3 spans 15 amino acids. CDR1 SGHTA and CDR2 FQGNSA come from the germline V gene. Here the CDR3 reads CASSLTGGSTEKLFF. The DNA of the CDR3 is TGTGCCAGCAGCCTCACAGGGGGGTCAACGGAAAAACTGTTTTTT.

CDR3 region: CASSESGQGHRNQPQHF. The CDR3 DNA reads TGCGCCAGCAGTGAGTCGGGACAGGGACATCGCAATCAGCCCCAGCATTTT. The V call is TRBV10-2, the J call TRBJ1-5; 9 nucleotides agree with TRBD1. The J segment lost 2 bases and the V segment lost 0 bases, leaving 5 bases of the junction unmatched. Germline V gene lookup returns CDR1 WSHSY and CDR2 SAAADI. CDR3 length: 17 residues.

The CDR3 DNA follows: TGCGCCAGCTCTCCCTCCTCCTGGCTAGCGGGAGGTGGGGAGCTGTTTTTT. This sequence encodes CASSPSSWLAGGGELFF. This chain joins TRBV5-1 and TRBJ2-2; 11 bases align to TRBD2. This CDR3 has 17 residues. Germline V gene data show CDR1 as SGHRS and CDR2 as YFSETQ. Losses at the gene ends were 7 bases for V and 8 bases for J; bases not matched to a gene: 16.

The chain couples TRBV11-2 to TRBJ2-1; D is uncertain. V was pared by 3 bases and J by 5 bases, with 14 bases between. Germline CDR1 is SGHAT and CDR2 is FQNNGV. There are 15 residues in the CDR3. The DNA for the CDR3 is TGTGCCAGCAGCTTGGGCGTCCTCGTTAACAATGAGCAGTTCTTC. It codes for CASSLGVLVNNEQFF.

The chain couples TRBV10-3 to TRBJ2-3; TRBD1 matches at 7 bases. The CDR3 has 13 amino acids. Germline V CDR1 and CDR2: ENHRY, SYGVKD. V was pared by 7 bases and J by 5 bases, with 6 bases of the junction left unmatched. Here the CDR3 DNA reads TGTGCCATCACCGGGACAGACATAGATACGCAGTATTTT. It specifies CAITGTDIDTQYF.